One and the same sample provided the 29 T cell receptor beta chains below, sequenced in a study of metastatic and nonmetastatic thyroid tumors. TCRdb re-called clones from the PCR reads using MiXCR. Of 85,000 to 95,000 clones in the sample, about 15% are singletons; the top ten hold 3.6%. Before thyroid surgery, none of the patients had received any treatment. Sequencing used blood. These receptors all come from a female donor with papillary thyroid cancer or a benign thyroid nodule (not recorded which). Some clones in this sample may be carry-over from other donors' samples.

Many counts were recorded for this clone. The CDR3: CASSLAARNLNEQFF. CDR3 sequence (DNA): TGTGCCAGCAGTTTAGCGGCCAGGAACCTAAATGAGCAGTTCTTC. The chain joins TRBV12-3 or TRBV12-4 to TRBJ2-1; D is uncertain. This CDR3 is 15 amino acids long. V lost 0 bases and J lost 7, with 13 bases in between.

Many counts were recorded for this clone. This chain links TRBV7-2 with TRBJ1-2; D call uncertain. Germline V gene sequence: CDR1 SGHTA, CDR2 FQGNSA. The length of the CDR3 is 14 residues. V lost 5 bases to trimming and J lost 5 bases, with 15 bases between them. This CDR3 reads CASSPSRTGYGYTF. Written as DNA, the CDR3 is TGTGCCAGCAGCCCATCCCGGACGGGATATGGCTACACCTTC.

This clone showed up many times. The V gene is TRBV9, the J gene TRBJ2-5; D unclear. The CDR3 loop spans 12 amino acids. Per germline, CDR1 SGDLS and CDR2 YYNGEE. V was trimmed by 4 bases and J by 3 bases, leaving 7 bases between them. This CDR3 reads CASSPTEETQYF. The CDR3 DNA reads as TGTGCCAGCAGCCCCACAGAAGAGACCCAGTACTTC.

This clone was recorded many times. The same CDR3 also results from other DNA sequences found in this sample. The CDR3 is CASRYSGETQYF. The CDR3 DNA sequence: TGTGCCAGCAGATATTCGGGAGAGACCCAGTACTTC. The chain combines TRBV11-2 with TRBJ2-5; D gene ambiguous. The CDR3 is made up of 12 amino acids. The V end was cut by 6 bases, the J end by 4 bases, with 9 bases between. Germline-derived CDR1 and CDR2 are SGHAT and FQNNGV.

The V and J genes are TRBV5-4 and TRBJ2-5, with D possibly matching TRBD2 (5 bases). The CDR3 spans 17 residues. CDR1 SGHNT and CDR2 YYREEE come from the germline V gene (reference sequence). The ends were cut back, 1 base at V and 7 bases at J, with 23 bases in the middle. CDR3 nucleotides: TGTGCCAGCAGCTTGCCGGGTGGGCTAGCCCCCTCGGGGACCCAGTACTTC. Translation gives CASSLPGGLAPSGTQYF.

Ten or more counts support this clone. The V gene is TRBV30, the J gene TRBJ1-2; 7 bases are shared with TRBD1. V dropped 2 bases and J dropped 12; count of bases not matched to a gene: 9. This CDR3 is built from 12 residues. Germline V gene sequence: CDR1 GTSNPN, CDR2 SVGIG (reference sequence). CDR3 loop: CAWSQTGVRNTF. CDR3 DNA sequence: TGTGCCTGGAGTCAAACAGGGGTGAGGAACACCTTC.

Note on this clone: The germline gene is not matched at one end of the junction; a read error may be the cause. The V gene is TRBV12-3 or TRBV12-4, the J gene TRBJ1-5, with a weak D call TRBD1 (6 bases). This CDR3 comprises 14 residues. As DNA, the CDR3 is TGTGCCAGCAGTCACACAGGGTACAATCAGCCTCAGCATTTT. Protein: CASSHTGYNQPQHF.

This clone was recorded a few times. The conserved final phenylalanine or tryptophan is absent from the CDR3, which likely points to a read error. The chain joins TRBV3-1 to TRBJ2-1, with TRBD2 as a possible D gene (5 bases). The V gene's germline CDR1 is LGHDT and CDR2 YNNKEL (reference sequence). The CDR3 has 18 residues. V lost 0 bases and J lost 0, with 15 bases in between. This CDR3 reads CASSQDRSAASSYNEQFL. The CDR3 bases are TGTGCCAGCAGCCAAGATAGGTCAGCGGCTAGCTCCTACAATGAGCAGTTCCTC.

Many counts were recorded for this clone. V gene TRBV30 combines with J gene TRBJ2-7, with 8 bases matching TRBD2. Germline CDR1 reads GTSNPN; CDR2 reads SVGIG (reference sequence). This CDR3 has 16 residues. The ends lost 5 bases at V and 2 bases at J; junction bases unmatched: 14. The chain's CDR3 is CAWRVAEAGGPYEQYF. As DNA, the CDR3 is TGTGCCTGGCGCGTAGCTGAGGCGGGGGGCCCCTACGAGCAGTACTTC.

This clone has more than one count but fewer than ten. One base away lies a much larger clone, so this may be a sequencing read error. The chain recombines TRBV14 with TRBJ1-2; TRBD1 is a possible D gene (5 bases). CDR1 and CDR2 (germline): SGHDN, FVKESK. The CDR3 is 18 residues long. V gave up 1 base and J gave up 1 base, with 19 bases separating them. CDR3 nucleotides: TGTGCCAGCAGCCAAGGTTTGTGCAGGGTGGTGGATAACTATGGCTACACCTTC. Its protein is CASSQGLCRVVDNYGYTF.

This clone has only a few counts. A much more abundant neighbour one base away suggests this may be a read error. The rearrangement links TRBV6-1 to TRBJ2-5; 9 bases agree with TRBD2. The ends lost 7 bases at V and 2 bases at J; junction bases unmatched: 11. The CDR3 covers 16 residues. Germline V gives CDR1 MNHNS, CDR2 SASEGT. Here the CDR3 reads CASIPGVAGEQETQYF. The CDR3 DNA reads TGTGCCAGCATTCCCGGGGTAGCGGGGGAACAAGAGACCCAGTACTTC.

This clone was detected many times. This chain links TRBV7-9 with TRBJ2-2; D could derive from TRBD1 or TRBD2 (5 bases each). The CDR3 has 14 amino acids. V was clipped by 6 bases and J by 1 base, with 9 bases between them. CDR1 and CDR2 from the germline V gene are SEHNR and FQNEAQ (reference sequence). The CDR3 reads CASSEGQNTGELFF. The CDR3 bases are TGTGCCAGCAGTGAGGGGCAGAACACCGGGGAGCTGTTTTTT.

With regard to this clone: Compared with germline, one end of the junction differs, possibly owing to a read error. This rearrangement joins TRBV12-3 or TRBV12-4 to TRBJ2-7; D might be TRBD1 (6 bases). This CDR3 region has 15 residues. CDR3 nucleotide sequence: TGTGCCAGCATTTTAACTAGTGGGGGCGCTTGGGAGCAGTACTTC. Translated: CASILTSGGAWEQYF.

This clone was counted only a few times. A much more abundant neighbour one base away suggests this may be a read error. Within the sample, other DNA sequences also encode this same CDR3. CDR3 sequence (DNA): TGCAGCGTTGGGGGTATGGGAAGTCAGCCCCAGCATTTT. It specifies CSVGGMGSQPQHF. The chain combines TRBV29-1 with TRBJ1-5, with no clear D. Trimming left V 4 bases short and J 6 bases short, with 13 bases between. The CDR3 is 13 amino acids. Germline values: CDR1 SQVTM, CDR2 ANQGSEA.

Ten or more counts support this clone. The gene calls are TRBV6-1 and TRBJ2-7, with 9 nucleotides matching TRBD1. CDR1 is MNHNS and CDR2 is SASEGT in the germline V gene. V dropped 0 bases and J dropped 4; count of bases not matched to a gene: 7. CDR3 length: 16 residues. The CDR3 region is CASSEADRGPWYEQYF. In DNA form, the CDR3 reads TGTGCCAGCAGTGAAGCGGACAGGGGCCCGTGGTACGAGCAGTACTTC.

This clone showed up many times. The rearrangement uses TRBV28 and TRBJ2-3; D not resolved. The germline gives CDR1 MDHEN, CDR2 SYDVKM. Trimming cost V 1 base and J 0 bases, with 5 bases left between them. The CDR3 has 14 amino acids. The CDR3 spells CASSLSASTDTQYF. For the CDR3, the DNA is TGTGCCAGCAGTTTATCTGCTAGCACAGATACGCAGTATTTT.

This clone was seen ten or more times. The J gene is TRBJ2-7, the V gene TRBV11-3; 7 bases are a match to TRBD2. Germline V gives CDR1 SGHNT, CDR2 YENEEA. Germline trimming cut 0 bases from V and 2 bases from J; bases unmatched to any gene: 4. The CDR3 is 15 residues long. The CDR3 DNA reads as TGTGCCAGCAGCTTAGAAAGCGGGGTCGCCTACGAGCAGTACTTC. Encoded protein: CASSLESGVAYEQYF.

This clone was found many times. Other DNA sequences in this sample translate to the same CDR3. The J gene is TRBJ2-5, the V gene TRBV7-9, with TRBD1 identical over 8 bases. V shed 4 bases, J shed 5 bases, and the junction held 6 bases outside the gene matches. Germline CDR1 SEHNR, CDR2 FQNEAQ (reference sequence). The CDR3 consists of 14 residues. The CDR3 DNA reads as TGTGCCAGCAGCTCCAGCACAGGGGGGGAGACCCAGTACTTC. It yields the protein CASSSSTGGETQYF.

This clone was picked up many times. This chain connects TRBV24-1 to TRBJ2-2; no reliable D call. V shed 5 bases and J shed 1 base, with 4 bases lying between them. This CDR3 region has 13 residues. The germline V gene encodes CDR1 KGHDR and CDR2 SFDVKD. The CDR3 nucleotides are TGTGCCACCAGTGTGGGGAACACCGGGGAGCTGTTTTTT. Residues: CATSVGNTGELFF.

This clone was counted ten times or more. The chain is built from TRBV7-3 and TRBJ2-2; D remains unclear. V lost 5 bases to trimming and J lost 6 bases, with 13 bases between them. CDR1 SGHTA and CDR2 FQGTGA come from the germline V gene. The CDR3 is 14 amino acids. The CDR3 DNA follows: TGTGCCAGCAGCCCCCGACTGGGTGCCGGGGAGCTGTTTTTT. This translates into CASSPRLGAGELFF.

This clone was counted ten times or more. The rearrangement links TRBV20-1 to TRBJ2-7; the match to TRBD1 covers 7 bases. The length of the CDR3 is 14 residues. Germline V gives CDR1 DFQATT, CDR2 SNEGSKA (reference sequence). V lost 1 base, J lost 5 bases, and 8 bases stayed unmatched. The CDR3, as DNA: TGCAGTGCTAGAGGACAGGGAAGCCCCCACGAGCAGTACTTC. It encodes CSARGQGSPHEQYF.

This clone was counted ten times or more. V gene TRBV7-6 combines with J gene TRBJ2-1; 11 nucleotides align to TRBD2. The V gene's germline CDR1 is SGHVS and CDR2 FNYEAQ. The CDR3 has 13 amino acids. The CDR3 coding sequence is TGTGCAACTAGCGGGGGCGCCTACAATGAGCAGTTCTTC. Protein product: CATSGGAYNEQFF.

This chain connects TRBV4-1 to TRBJ2-7; D is possibly TRBD2 (6 bases). The CDR3 is made up of 14 amino acids. Germline V gives CDR1 MGHRA, CDR2 YSYEKL. Trimming removed 5 bases at V and 4 bases at J, with 15 bases between. The chain's CDR3 is CASSRAGGDYEQYF. The CDR3, as DNA: TGCGCCAGCAGCAGGGCTGGCGGGGATTACGAGCAGTACTTC.

The chain couples TRBV6-1 to TRBJ2-2, with unresolved D. Germline lookup yields CDR1 MNHNS and CDR2 SASEGT. The ends were cut back, 8 bases at V and 1 base at J, with 8 bases in the middle. The CDR3 sequence is 13 residues long. CDR3 in amino acids: CASHWENTGELFF. For the CDR3, the DNA is TGTGCCAGCCACTGGGAGAACACCGGGGAGCTGTTTTTT.

This clone has a count of ten or more. This chain uses TRBV6-1 with TRBJ2-1, with 8 bases fitting TRBD2. The CDR3 has 15 residues. The junction had 7 bases not matched to a gene; V was cut back by 5 bases and J by 4 bases. Per the germline V gene, CDR1 is MNHNS and CDR2 is SASEGT. The CDR3 reads CASSLGAGGYNEQFF. CDR3 DNA: TGTGCCAGCAGTTTGGGTGCGGGGGGTTACAATGAGCAGTTCTTC.

This clone was picked up many times. This specimen includes other DNA sequences encoding the same CDR3. The V gene is TRBV2, the J gene TRBJ2-5; perhaps D is TRBD1 or TRBD2 (5 bases each). CDR3 length: 14 residues. Trimming removed 6 bases at V and 0 bases at J, with 11 bases between. Germline V gives CDR1 SNHLY, CDR2 FYNNEI. CDR3 residues: CASRAGTDQETQYF. Written as DNA, the CDR3 is TGTGCCAGCAGAGCCGGGACGGACCAAGAGACCCAGTACTTC. Based on the CDR3 plus reference TRBV2 and TRBJ2-5, the full variable domain is EPEVTQTPSHQVTQMGQEVILRCVPISNHLYFYWYRQILGQKVEFLVSFYNNEISEKSEIFDDQFSVERPDGSNFTLKIRSTKLEDSAMYFCASRAGTDQETQYFGPGTRLLVL.

Only a few counts were recorded for this clone. A read error may account for a junction end that differs from germline. This chain connects TRBV6-1 to TRBJ2-1; TRBD1 agrees at 10 bases. The CDR3 sequence is 14 residues long. In germline, CDR1 is MNHNS, CDR2 SASEGT. The CDR3 coding sequence is TGTGCCAGTATTAGGGACAGGGGATACAATGAGGAGTTCTTC. Translated: CASIRDRGYNEEFF.

Ten or more counts support this clone. The V and J genes are TRBV10-3 and TRBJ1-3; D gene uncertain. The CDR3 runs to 16 residues. Deletions cut 4 bases from V and 2 bases from J, with 15 bases between. Looked up from germline, CDR1 is ENHRY and CDR2 is SYGVKD. In nucleotides, the CDR3 is TGTGCCATCAGTGCTAACGTTATACCACCTGGAAACACCATATATTTT. Translating it yields CAISANVIPPGNTIYF.

This clone appeared many times. J is TRBJ2-2 and V is TRBV11-2; D is unresolved. Germline V gene lookup returns CDR1 SGHAT and CDR2 FQNNGV. This CDR3 is built from 10 residues. The V end lost 10 bases, the J end lost 4 bases, and 4 bases lay between the germline ends. The DNA for the CDR3 is TGTGCCACTCGCACCGGGGAGCTGTTTTTT. It encodes CATRTGELFF.